Below, one T cell receptor beta chain is given with its context. What it binds is not known. A second PCR of 7 to 11 cycles used a sample-barcoded 5' primer and a J-beta primer mix. Researchers report that each sample yielded at least 3 million CDR3-containing paired-end reads. TCRdb itself ran the 5' RACE reads through MiXCR, one entry per CDR3 protein. The data show roughly 1,500,000 distinct CDR3 sequences, roughly 45% seen once. Germline assignment: CDR1 MNHEY and CDR2 SMNVEV (reference sequence). V shed 2 bases, J shed 6 bases, and the junction held 14 bases outside the gene matches. This CDR3 contains 18 residues. This sample stems from a study of blood T cells in healthy people across ages. Whole-study results and caveats: Getting older went along with TCR beta diversity per million T cells dropping roughly linearly. Naive T cell percentage and TCR beta diversity correlated strongly.

The origin of this receptor is a woman between 18 and 29 years old in good health. The sequenced sample was blood. The chain couples TRBV27 to TRBJ2-1, with 9 bases aligning to TRBD2. CDR3 sequence: CASSLSVGVSGGTNEQFF. The CDR3 region has the DNA TGTGCCAGCAGTTTAAGTGTTGGAGTGAGCGGGGGGACCAATGAGCAGTTCTTC.